Listed below are T cell receptor beta chains from one sample, sequenced in a study of shared clonotypes between healthy human individuals. The data were produced by immunoSEQ multiplex PCR, yet TCRdb's version contains in-frame clones alone and is incomplete. The data show around 2.1 million clones, about 93% seen once. The sample taken for sequencing was naive CD8+ T cells from PBMCs. Receptor source: a man aged 18 to 29 in good health. Some clones in this sample may be carry-over from other donors' samples. The CDR3 runs from the conserved cysteine through the conserved F or W. The D gene is left open where the match is weak. Clone size appears in some rows only: once, few, many, or a class for an expanded clone.

j_call | clone_size | v_call | d_call | cdr3_nt | cdr3_aa
TRBJ2-2 | NA | TRBV5-1 | TRBD1 | TGCGCCAGCAGTGGACAGGAGAACACCGGGGAGCTGTTTTTT | CASSGQENTGELFF
TRBJ2-7 | NA | TRBV4-3 | TRBD2 | TGCGCCAGCAGCGTGCGTCTGGCGGGAGGGAACGAGCAGTACTTC | CASSVRLAGGNEQYF
TRBJ2-5 | NA | TRBV7-2 | NA | TGTGCCAGCAGCTTTACACCCCGGGCCCAAGAGACCCAGTACTTC | CASSFTPRAQETQYF
TRBJ2-3 | once | TRBV19 | NA | TGTGCCATAGGGGGAGGTAGCACAGATACGCAGTATTTT | CAIGGGSTDTQYF
TRBJ2-1 | few | TRBV11-2 | NA | TGTGCCAGCAGCTTAGTGCGCAGCTCCTACAATGAGCAGTTCTTC | CASSLVRSSYNEQFF
TRBJ2-2 | NA | TRBV4-3 | NA | TGCGCCAGCAGCCACCTAAACCGGGACTCCGCGAACACCGGGGAGCTGTTTTTT | CASSHLNRDSANTGELFF
TRBJ1-2 | NA | TRBV29-1 | NA | TGCAGCGCCGGACTGGGGGCGCCTGGAAGGGGCTACACCTTC | CSAGLGAPGRGYTF
TRBJ2-1 | NA | TRBV27 | TRBD1 | TGTGCCAGCAGTTTGTATTACTTGGGACAGGGTTACAATGAGCAGTTCTTC | CASSLYYLGQGYNEQFF
TRBJ2-1 | NA | TRBV7-8 | TRBD2 | TGTGCCAGCAGCTTAGCCTCTAGCGGGAGCGCCCACTACAATGAGCAGTTCTTC | CASSLASSGSAHYNEQFF
TRBJ2-7 | NA | TRBV19 | NA | TGTGCCAGTAGTACGACAGGAAATTCCTACGAGCAGTACTTC | CASSTTGNSYEQYF
TRBJ2-7 | NA | TRBV28 | TRBD1 | TGTGCCAGCAGACCCCGACAGGGGGTCCACGAGCAGTACTTC | CASRPRQGVHEQYF
TRBJ1-2 | NA | TRBV30 | NA | TGTGCCTGGACCCATAGGACAGCCTCCGTTGGCTACACCTTC | CAWTHRTASVGYTF
TRBJ1-1 | NA | TRBV27 | NA | TGTGCCAGCAGTTTACGGACCGCTAACACTGAAGCTTTCTTT | CASSLRTANTEAFF
TRBJ2-7 | NA | TRBV5-6 | NA | TGTGCCAGCAACCAGGGGGGTAGCTACGAGCAGTACTTC | CASNQGGSYEQYF
TRBJ1-4 | NA | TRBV7-2 | NA | TGTGCCAGCAGCTTAGATAGCGGTCCGGGGGAAAAACTGTTTTTT | CASSLDSGPGEKLFF
TRBJ2-7 | NA | TRBV27 | NA | TGTGCCAGCAGCGCGACAGTTACCGAGCAGTACTTC | CASSATVTEQYF
TRBJ2-3 | NA | TRBV18 | NA | TGTGCCAGCTCACCCCCCCAAAGCGGAACCTTTGGGGATACGCAGTATTTT | CASSPPQSGTFGDTQYF
TRBJ2-2 | once | TRBV7-7 | TRBD2 | TGTGCCAGCAGCCCAGGACTAGCAGCGTGGACCGGGGAGCTGTTTTTT | CASSPGLAAWTGELFF
TRBJ2-7 | NA | TRBV11-2 | NA | TGTGCCAGCAGCCTCTTGGAGGGTTCCCACGAGCAGTACTTC | CASSLLEGSHEQYF
TRBJ1-4 | NA | TRBV28 | NA | TGTGCCAGCAGTTCCCGGGTCCCTGCAGTTGAAAAACTGTTTTTT | CASSSRVPAVEKLFF
TRBJ1-5 | NA | TRBV10-3 | TRBD1 | TGTGCCATCAGTGAGTCCTGGACAGGGGTTGGAGGCAATCAGCCCCAGCATTTT | CAISESWTGVGGNQPQHF
TRBJ2-7 | NA | TRBV27 | TRBD1 | TGTGCCAGCAGTCCCCTCAGGGGGTACGAGCAGTACTTC | CASSPLRGYEQYF
TRBJ2-1 | NA | TRBV6-5 | NA | TGTGCCAGCAGTTACTCGAGGGGTGAGCAGTTCTTC | CASSYSRGEQFF
TRBJ2-1 | NA | TRBV29-1 | TRBD2 | TGCAGCGTTGAAGATTCGGAGGGAACTAGCGGGGGTCGCTACAATGAGCAGTTCTTC | CSVEDSEGTSGGRYNEQFF